The present T cell receptor (beta chain) was sequenced within a study of OX40 agonist ivuxolimab in advanced cancers. Overall study: Clinicians treated patients with ivuxolimab, an agonistic anti-OX40 (CD134) antibody.

As concerns this clone: The target antigen is unknown.

Germline V gene lookup returns CDR1 LNHDA and CDR2 SQIVND (reference sequence). The CDR3 has 17 amino acids. J lost 11 bases, V lost 3 bases, and 9 bases had no gene match. Regarding the study as a whole: Still undetermined is the antigen specificity of the expanded peripheral T cells.

Some clones are missing from TCRdb's copy, which holds only in-frame ones; the method was immunoSEQ multiplex PCR. The sample has 11,000 to 15,000 clones, around 93% seen once. V and J are TRBV19 and TRBJ2-2; 16 positions agree with TRBD2. The sample here was CD4+ or CD8+ T cells sorted from blood, taken in a trial of the OX40 agonist ivuxolimab. This clonotype originated in an adult with an advanced solid tumor such as melanoma, head and neck, liver or kidney cancer. The CDR3 here is CASSMGTSGRASPELFF. The CDR3 DNA reads TGTGCCAGTAGTATGGGGACTAGCGGGAGGGCTAGTCCTGAGCTGTTTTTT.